Listed below are T cell receptor beta chains from one sample, sequenced in a study of cytomegalovirus exposure and HLA in healthy donors. The repertoire was sequenced with immunoSEQ multiplex PCR; TCRdb's copy has only in-frame clones and lacks some. Of over 55,000 clones listed, 90% are singletons. The specimen sequenced was PBMCs. The receptors originated from a man between 18 and 35 years old in good health and CMV-seronegative. The CDR3 runs from the conserved cysteine through the conserved F or W. Fields, in order: D gene, J gene, V gene, clone size, CDR3 protein, CDR3 DNA. A D gene is named only where the DNA matches it firmly. Not every row has a clone size; where given, it reads once, few, many or a size class.

D gene: TRBD1; J gene: TRBJ1-5; V gene: TRBV7-2; clone size: .; CDR3 protein: CASSFDRAGQPQHF; CDR3 DNA: TGTGCCAGCAGCTTCGACAGGGCTGGCCAGCCCCAGCATTTT
D gene: .; J gene: TRBJ2-7; V gene: TRBV7-9; clone size: .; CDR3 protein: CASSFGDTSSYEQYF; CDR3 DNA: TGTGCCAGCAGCTTCGGGGACACGAGCTCCTACGAGCAGTACTTC
D gene: TRBD1; J gene: TRBJ2-3; V gene: TRBV25-1; clone size: .; CDR3 protein: CASSDREGSYTQYF; CDR3 DNA: TGTGCCAGCAGCGACAGGGAAGGAAGCTATACGCAGTATTTT
D gene: .; J gene: TRBJ1-3; V gene: TRBV9; clone size: .; CDR3 protein: CASSPPGANSGNTIYF; CDR3 DNA: TGTGCCAGCTCCCCCCCCGGAGCGAACTCTGGAAACACCATATATTTT
D gene: TRBD2; J gene: TRBJ2-2; V gene: TRBV7-6; clone size: once; CDR3 protein: CASSAGVGTGELFF; CDR3 DNA: TGTGCCAGCAGCGCGGGAGTGGGAACCGGGGAGCTGTTTTTT
D gene: .; J gene: TRBJ1-1; V gene: TRBV6-5; clone size: once; CDR3 protein: CASSYTLDRSTEAFF; CDR3 DNA: TGTGCCAGCAGTTACACACTGGACAGAAGCACTGAAGCTTTCTTT
D gene: TRBD2; J gene: TRBJ2-2; V gene: TRBV5-1; clone size: .; CDR3 protein: CASSLLSGPNTGELFF; CDR3 DNA: TGCGCCAGCAGCTTGCTTAGCGGGCCGAACACCGGGGAGCTGTTTTTT
D gene: TRBD2; J gene: TRBJ2-1; V gene: TRBV2; clone size: .; CDR3 protein: CASRGTSGSLDNEQFF; CDR3 DNA: TGTGCCAGCAGGGGGACTAGCGGGAGCCTAGACAATGAGCAGTTCTTC
D gene: .; J gene: TRBJ2-7; V gene: TRBV23-1; clone size: .; CDR3 protein: CASSQSPRISYEQYF; CDR3 DNA: TGCGCCAGCAGTCAATCCCCGCGGATCTCCTACGAGCAGTACTTC
D gene: .; J gene: TRBJ2-5; V gene: TRBV11-2; clone size: .; CDR3 protein: CASSLAGTIQETQYF; CDR3 DNA: TGTGCCAGCAGCTTAGCCGGGACAATACAAGAGACCCAGTACTTC
D gene: .; J gene: TRBJ2-3; V gene: TRBV4-2; clone size: .; CDR3 protein: CASSQDSRSSQYF; CDR3 DNA: TGTGCCAGCAGCCAAGATTCGAGGAGCTCGCAGTATTTT
D gene: .; J gene: TRBJ2-2; V gene: TRBV7-9; clone size: .; CDR3 protein: CASSSGQNTGELFF; CDR3 DNA: TGTGCCAGCAGCTCTGGACAGAACACCGGGGAGCTGTTTTTT
D gene: .; J gene: TRBJ2-3; V gene: TRBV21-1; clone size: .; CDR3 protein: CASSKGTSTDTQYF; CDR3 DNA: TGTGCCAGCAGCAAGGGGACTAGCACAGATACGCAGTATTTT
D gene: TRBD1; J gene: TRBJ1-2; V gene: TRBV5-1; clone size: .; CDR3 protein: CASSTSGTDYGYTF; CDR3 DNA: TGCGCCAGCAGCACCTCCGGGACAGACTATGGCTACACCTTC
D gene: TRBD1; J gene: TRBJ2-5; V gene: TRBV7-8; clone size: .; CDR3 protein: CASSERTGTETQYF; CDR3 DNA: TGTGCCAGCAGCGAGCGGACAGGGACAGAGACCCAGTACTTC
D gene: TRBD1; J gene: TRBJ1-1; V gene: TRBV10-3; clone size: .; CDR3 protein: CAISDGRGDRREAFF; CDR3 DNA: TGTGCCATCAGTGATGGGAGAGGGGACAGGAGAGAAGCTTTCTTT
D gene: TRBD1; J gene: TRBJ1-5; V gene: TRBV28; clone size: .; CDR3 protein: CATIPPDRGSQPQHF; CDR3 DNA: TGTGCCACTATCCCCCCGGACAGGGGGTCTCAGCCCCAGCATTTT
D gene: .; J gene: TRBJ1-2; V gene: TRBV27; clone size: .; CDR3 protein: CASRQGKTYGYTF; CDR3 DNA: TGTGCCAGCAGACAGGGAAAGACCTATGGCTACACCTTC
D gene: TRBD2; J gene: TRBJ2-1; V gene: TRBV27; clone size: .; CDR3 protein: CASSFGTSGYNEQFF; CDR3 DNA: TGTGCCAGCAGTTTCGGGACTAGCGGGTACAATGAGCAGTTCTTC
D gene: TRBD1; J gene: TRBJ2-1; V gene: TRBV9; clone size: .; CDR3 protein: CASSSTGAEQFF; CDR3 DNA: TGTGCCAGCAGCTCAACAGGGGCTGAGCAGTTCTTC
D gene: .; J gene: TRBJ1-5; V gene: TRBV27; clone size: .; CDR3 protein: CASSLRAGINQPQHF; CDR3 DNA: TGTGCCAGCAGTTTACGGGCAGGGATTAATCAGCCCCAGCATTTT
D gene: .; J gene: TRBJ2-1; V gene: TRBV13; clone size: .; CDR3 protein: CASSIDYNNEQFF; CDR3 DNA: TGTGCCAGCAGCATTGACTATAACAATGAGCAGTTCTTC
D gene: TRBD2; J gene: TRBJ2-4; V gene: TRBV10-1; clone size: few; CDR3 protein: CASSPTGGKNIQYF; CDR3 DNA: TGCGCCAGCAGCCCCACGGGAGGCAAAAACATTCAGTACTTC
D gene: TRBD1; J gene: TRBJ1-1; V gene: TRBV28; clone size: .; CDR3 protein: CASRIGTGFNAEAFF; CDR3 DNA: TGTGCCAGCAGGATCGGGACAGGATTTAACGCTGAAGCTTTCTTT
D gene: .; J gene: TRBJ1-1; V gene: TRBV6-5; clone size: .; CDR3 protein: CASTRTRVMNTEAFF; CDR3 DNA: TGTGCCAGCACCAGGACACGGGTTATGAACACTGAAGCTTTCTTT
D gene: .; J gene: TRBJ2-2; V gene: TRBV27; clone size: .; CDR3 protein: CASSLPPDTGYTGELFF; CDR3 DNA: TGTGCCAGCAGTTTACCCCCTGACACAGGGTACACCGGGGAGCTGTTTTTT
D gene: .; J gene: TRBJ2-5; V gene: TRBV4-2; clone size: .; CDR3 protein: CASSQVTGRQETQYF; CDR3 DNA: TGTGCCAGCAGCCAAGTCACAGGGAGACAAGAGACCCAGTACTTC
D gene: .; J gene: TRBJ2-1; V gene: TRBV28; clone size: .; CDR3 protein: CASSLPGRDIYNEQFF; CDR3 DNA: TGTGCCAGCAGCCTCCCCGGCAGGGATATATACAATGAGCAGTTCTTC